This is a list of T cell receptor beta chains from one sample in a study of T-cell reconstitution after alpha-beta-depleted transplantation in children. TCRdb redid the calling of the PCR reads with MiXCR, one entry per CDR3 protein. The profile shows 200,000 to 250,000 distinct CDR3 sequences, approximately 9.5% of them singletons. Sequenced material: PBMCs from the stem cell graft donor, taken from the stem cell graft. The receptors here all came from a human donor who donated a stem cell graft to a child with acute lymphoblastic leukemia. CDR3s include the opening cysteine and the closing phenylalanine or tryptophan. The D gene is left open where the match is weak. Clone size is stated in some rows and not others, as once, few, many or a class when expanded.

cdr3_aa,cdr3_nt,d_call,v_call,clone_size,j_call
CASSLVGSGNTEAFF,TGTGCCAGCAGCTTAGTAGGCAGTGGGAACACTGAAGCTTTCTTT,-,TRBV7-8,many,TRBJ1-1
CASSEQINYGYTF,TGTGCCAGCAGTGAACAGATTAACTATGGCTACACCTTC,-,TRBV6-1,-,TRBJ1-2
CASNTPRRGLEAFF,TGTGCCAGCAACACCCCGCGCAGGGGCCTTGAAGCTTTCTTT,-,TRBV2,-,TRBJ1-1
CASSYPLGDEQFF,TGTGCCAGCAGTTACCCTCTTGGTGATGAGCAGTTCTTC,-,TRBV27,many,TRBJ2-1
CASSHSYSYEQYF,TGTGCCAGCAGCCACAGCTACTCCTACGAGCAGTACTTC,-,TRBV3-1,few,TRBJ2-7
CASSQVGGRGEAFF,TGCGCCAGCAGCCAAGTAGGGGGGCGAGGTGAAGCTTTCTTT,-,TRBV4-1,-,TRBJ1-1
CASRRQGTNYGYTF,TGTGCCAGCAGGAGACAGGGAACCAACTATGGCTACACCTTC,TRBD1,TRBV2,-,TRBJ1-2
CASSPGLLGVHEQYF,TGTGCCAGCAGCCCGGGCCTACTCGGGGTGCACGAGCAGTACTTC,-,TRBV11-2,many,TRBJ2-7
CASTLTDQGQPQHF,TGCGCCAGCACCCTGACCGACCAGGGTCAGCCCCAGCATTTT,-,TRBV10-2,-,TRBJ1-5
CASSLVSSPETQYF,TGCGCCAGCAGCTTGGTCTCTAGTCCGGAGACCCAGTACTTC,-,TRBV5-1,-,TRBJ2-5
CASSPAGQAYVEQYF,TGCGCCAGCAGCCCCGCCGGGCAGGCCTACGTCGAGCAGTACTTC,-,TRBV5-1,once,TRBJ2-7
CASSLAPPRTGEAFF,TGTGCCAGCAGTTTAGCGCCACCCAGAACAGGGGAAGCTTTCTTT,-,TRBV12-3/TRBV12-4,many,TRBJ1-1
CASSLGGTIGTDTQYF,TGTGCCAGCAGCTTGGGGGGTACGATTGGCACAGATACGCAGTATTTT,-,TRBV5-4,many,TRBJ2-3
CAIRLMTGTEQYF,TGTGCCATCAGGCTGATGACAGGGACCGAGCAGTACTTC,TRBD1,TRBV10-3,-,TRBJ2-7